The present entry profiles one T cell receptor (beta chain) with its context. What it binds is not known. Germline V gene data show CDR1 as SGDLS and CDR2 as YYNGEE. This CDR3 is built from 15 residues. V was clipped by 2 bases and J by 2 bases, with 12 bases between them. The sample belongs to a study of response to subunit inactivated influenza vaccine. Study observations and caveats: It was suggested by the authors that few new T cells are recruited by each seasonal influenza vaccination.

TCRdb recomputed calls from the RT-PCR reads with MiXCR, one row per CDR3 protein. The sample includes a few hundred thousand distinct CDR3 sequences, around 7.7% seen only once; the top ten take approximately 14%. This sequence joins TRBV9 and TRBJ2-3, with TRBD2 as a possible D gene (5 bases). This receptor was obtained from a man aged 50-75 years who received an inactivated influenza vaccine. Material: PBMCs from blood, obtained less than 25 months after vaccination. CDR3 residues: CASSVAEGYTDTQYF. The CDR3 nucleotides are TGTGCCAGCAGCGTGGCCGAGGGATACACAGATACGCAGTATTTT.